Below are 28 T cell receptor beta chains sequenced from a single sample in a study of blood T cell repertoires in COVID-19. Libraries were prepared by immunoSEQ multiplex PCR; TCRdb keeps only in-frame clonotypes and omits some of them. The table shows 100,000 to 150,000 clones, with over 75% occurring only once. Input material: peripheral blood. Source of these receptors: a man aged 45-65 years with acute or convalescent COVID-19.

This rearrangement joins TRBV27 to TRBJ1-6, with 9 bases aligning to TRBD1. CDR1 is MNHEY and CDR2 is SMNVEV in the germline V gene (reference sequence). The CDR3 runs to 14 residues. J gave up 7 bases and V 6 bases, and 4 bases lay outside the gene matches. CDR3 protein: CASRTGTGNSPLHF. The CDR3 nucleotides are TGTGCCAGCAGGACCGGGACAGGGAATTCACCCCTCCACTTT.

The chain is built from TRBV5-1 and TRBJ1-4; possible D gene TRBD1, 6 bases. V lost 3 bases and J lost 8, with 20 bases in between. The CDR3 runs 16 residues. Germline V gene lookup returns CDR1 SGHRS and CDR2 YFSETQ. This CDR3 reads CASSSTFGGVLEKLFF. As DNA, the CDR3 is TGCGCCAGCAGCTCCACTTTTGGGGGCGTTTTAGAAAAACTGTTTTTT.

This rearrangement joins TRBV10-3 to TRBJ2-3; possibly TRBD2 for D (5 bases). The CDR3 consists of 14 residues. V lost 2 bases, J lost 5 bases, and 11 bases lay in between. Per germline, CDR1 ENHRY and CDR2 SYGVKD. The DNA for the CDR3 is TGTGCCATCAGTGAGGAGGACTGGGGAGATACGCAGTATTTT. It codes for CAISEEDWGDTQYF.

The chain links TRBV6-4 to TRBJ2-1; 13 bases are a match to TRBD2. The CDR3 is made up of 16 amino acids. With V trimmed by 7 bases and J by 1 base, 4 bases remained unmatched. CDR1 MRHNA and CDR2 SNTAGT come from the germline V gene. The CDR3 loop is CASTPLAGGSYNEQFF. The CDR3 DNA is TGTGCCAGCACTCCACTAGCGGGAGGGTCCTACAATGAGCAGTTCTTC.

The genes are TRBV6-5 and TRBJ2-7; 8 nucleotides line up with TRBD1. With V trimmed by 1 base and J by 6 bases, 11 bases remained unmatched. The CDR3 loop spans 16 amino acids. Germline CDR1 is MNHEY and CDR2 is SVGAGI. The CDR3 DNA follows: TGTGCCAGCAGTTACTTTCCCGGACAGGGCGGCGCCGAGCAGTACTTC. Amino acid sequence: CASSYFPGQGGAEQYF.

The chain has TRBV14 and TRBJ1-2; D might be TRBD1 (5 bases). The V and J ends lost 5 bases and 1 base respectively, with 8 bases between them. The CDR3 runs 13 residues. The germline V gene encodes CDR1 SGHDN and CDR2 FVKESK. The CDR3 DNA sequence: TGTGCCAGCAGCTCGACAGTTAACTATGGCTACACCTTC. This gives the protein CASSSTVNYGYTF.

This rearrangement joins TRBV6-5 to TRBJ1-2, with TRBD1 as a possible D gene (6 bases). The CDR3 loop spans 12 amino acids. With 5 bases removed from V and 13 bases from J, the gap between germline ends came to 17 bases. Germline values: CDR1 MNHEY, CDR2 SVGAGI. The CDR3 protein is CASSRLQGNSTF. The DNA of the CDR3 is TGTGCCAGCAGTCGACTACAGGGAAACAGCACCTTC.

This chain joins TRBV14 and TRBJ2-7, with TRBD2 matching over 9 bases. The CDR3 has 15 amino acids. The ends lost 4 bases at V and 1 base at J; junction bases unmatched: 5. Germline V gene data show CDR1 as SGHDN and CDR2 as FVKESK. CDR3 region: CASSPPLAGSYEQYF. CDR3 sequence (DNA): TGTGCCAGCAGCCCCCCCCTAGCGGGGTCCTACGAGCAGTACTTC.

The DNA of the CDR3 is TGTGCCAGCAGCTTGTCCCGACTAGTCAATGAGCAGTTCTTC. Its protein product is CASSLSRLVNEQFF. V gene TRBV11-2 combines with J gene TRBJ2-1, with D possibly matching TRBD2 (6 bases). CDR1 is SGHAT, CDR2 FQNNGV, per germline. V lost 3 bases to trimming and J lost 6 bases, with 12 bases between them. The CDR3 is 14 residues long.

This sequence joins TRBV7-6 and TRBJ2-5; 11 bases line up with TRBD2. CDR1 and CDR2 (germline): SGHVS, FNYEAQ. This CDR3 is built from 21 residues. V lost 1 base and J lost 4; bases outside the gene matches: 20. The CDR3 nucleotides are TGTGCCAGCAGCTTAGGGACTAGCGGGCCATATACCTCCAATAAAGGAGAGACCCAGTACTTC. Translation: CASSLGTSGPYTSNKGETQYF. The whole variable domain, remainder taken from reference TRBV7-6 and TRBJ2-5, is GAGVSQSPRYKVTKRGQDVALRCDPISGHVSLYWYRQALGQGPEFLTYFNYEAQQDKSGLPNDRFSAERPEGSISTLTIQRTEQRDSAMYRCASSLGTSGPYTSNKGETQYFGPGTRLLVL.

This clone was found once. The rearrangement uses TRBV27 and TRBJ1-5; 7 bases align to TRBD1. This CDR3 has 14 residues. Germline trimming cut 5 bases from V and 3 bases from J; bases unmatched to any gene: 4. Germline V gives CDR1 MNHEY, CDR2 SMNVEV (reference sequence). CDR3 region: CASSPGTVNQPQHF. The CDR3 region has the DNA TGTGCCAGCAGTCCCGGGACAGTCAATCAGCCCCAGCATTTT.

The V call is TRBV4-1, the J call TRBJ2-7; D unclear. Germline values: CDR1 MGHRA, CDR2 YSYEKL. Deletions cut 1 base from V and 0 bases from J, with 10 bases between. This CDR3 spans 15 amino acids. The CDR3 DNA follows: TGCGCCAGCAGCCAAGTCGGGTATAGCTCCTACGAGCAGTACTTC. Translated: CASSQVGYSSYEQYF.

A few counts support this clone. The chain combines TRBV7-6 with TRBJ1-2; TRBD1 matches 12 bases. The V and J ends lost 5 bases and 4 bases, in that order; junction bases with no gene match: 14. The CDR3 extends over 18 amino acids. CDR1 is SGHVS and CDR2 is FNYEAQ in the germline V gene. CDR3 loop: CASSKEPGQGADSYGYTF. The CDR3 coding sequence is TGTGCCAGCAGCAAAGAACCGGGACAGGGGGCAGATAGCTATGGCTACACCTTC. Full variable domain (outside the CDR3, taken from reference TRBV7-6 and TRBJ1-2): GAGVSQSPRYKVTKRGQDVALRCDPISGHVSLYWYRQALGQGPEFLTYFNYEAQQDKSGLPNDRFSAERPEGSISTLTIQRTEQRDSAMYRCASSKEPGQGADSYGYTFGSGTRLTVV.

The chain combines TRBV19 with TRBJ1-1; a possible D gene is TRBD1 (5 bases). CDR3 length: 13 residues. In germline, CDR1 is LNHDA, CDR2 SQIVND (reference sequence). Trimming shortened V by 3 bases and J by 4 bases, and 9 bases separated the two germline ends. CDR3 region: CASSIQGGTEAFF. In nucleotides, the CDR3 is TGTGCCAGTAGTATCCAGGGTGGCACTGAAGCTTTCTTT. Variable domain in full (rest from reference TRBV19 and TRBJ1-1): DGGITQSPKYLFRKEGQNVTLSCEQNLNHDAMYWYRQDPGQGLRLIYYSQIVNDFQKGDIAEGYSVSREKKESFPLTVTSAQKNPTAFYLCASSIQGGTEAFFGQGTRLTVV.

Points on this clone: At one end the junction does not follow the germline gene, possibly because of a read error. This chain uses TRBV6-5 with TRBJ2-7; D might be TRBD2 (5 bases). The length of the CDR3 is 16 residues. The germline CDR1 and CDR2 sequences are MNHEY and SVGAGI. In DNA, the CDR3 is TGTGCCAGCAGTTACGGAGGCTTCCTGGCAACCTATGAGCAGTACTTC. The encoded protein is CASSYGGFLATYEQYF.

J is TRBJ2-2 and V is TRBV4-3; 10 bases are shared with TRBD2. CDR3 size: 17 residues. CDR1 and CDR2 from the germline V gene are LGHNA and YSLEER. V trimming: 0 bases; J trimming: 7 bases; junction bases outside the gene matches: 8. The CDR3 DNA is TGCGCCAGCAGCCAAGAAGCTAGCGGGAGTCGGGACGGGGAGCTGTTTTTT. Translated, it gives CASSQEASGSRDGELFF.

The chain has TRBV9 and TRBJ2-1, with 9 bases identical to TRBD2. CDR1 SGDLS and CDR2 YYNGEE come from the germline V gene. J gave up 9 bases and V 3 bases, and 13 bases lay outside the gene matches. The CDR3 spans 16 residues. Here the CDR3 reads CASSARLIAGDGEQFF. The CDR3 bases are TGTGCCAGCAGCGCCCGTTTAATAGCGGGAGATGGTGAGCAGTTCTTC.

The V and J genes are TRBV25-1 and TRBJ1-5; 7 bases align to TRBD1. Germline CDR1 reads MGHDK; CDR2 reads SYGVNS. Trimming removed 3 bases from V and 6 bases from J; junction bases left unmatched: 5. The CDR3 runs to 14 residues. The CDR3 DNA follows: TGTGCCAGCAGTGATTGGGCAGGGGGTCAGCCCCAGCATTTT. It codes for CASSDWAGGQPQHF.

The V gene is TRBV19, the J gene TRBJ1-2; the match to TRBD1 covers 10 bases. The length of the CDR3 is 17 residues. CDR1 and CDR2 from the germline V gene are LNHDA and SQIVND (reference sequence). Unmatched junction bases numbered 9, after V lost 5 bases and J lost 0 bases. CDR3 region: CASSASGTGVANYGYTF. CDR3 nucleotides: TGTGCCAGTAGTGCATCCGGGACAGGGGTCGCTAACTATGGCTACACCTTC.

This rearrangement joins TRBV27 to TRBJ2-7, with 8 positions matching TRBD2. The length of the CDR3 is 15 residues. Germline V gives CDR1 MNHEY, CDR2 SMNVEV (reference sequence). J was trimmed by 7 bases and V by 5 bases; bases with no gene match: 13. CDR3 region: CASSTTPGGAGEQYF. The CDR3 DNA reads as TGTGCCAGCAGTACCACCCCCGGGGGGGCGGGGGAGCAGTACTTC.

The chain uses TRBV10-1 and TRBJ1-5, with D perhaps TRBD1 (6 bases). V shed 3 bases and J shed 7 bases, with 19 bases lying between them. Germline V CDR1 and CDR2: WNHNN, SYGVQD (reference sequence). The CDR3 contains 16 residues. In DNA form, the CDR3 reads TGCGCCAGCAGTGACTCGACCGGGACAATCTGGCAGCCCCAGCATTTT. It yields the protein CASSDSTGTIWQPQHF.

The chain has TRBV30 and TRBJ2-5; D is perhaps TRBD2 (6 bases). Germline assignment: CDR1 GTSNPN and CDR2 SVGIG (reference sequence). V lost 1 base and J lost 1, with 7 bases in between. The CDR3 covers 13 residues. CDR3 in DNA: TGTGCCTGGAGTGGCGGGATCCAAGAGACCCAGTACTTC. It encodes CAWSGGIQETQYF.

The V and J genes are TRBV12-5 and TRBJ1-2, with D possibly being TRBD1 (6 bases). Per the germline V gene, CDR1 is LGHNT and CDR2 is FRNRAP. This CDR3 is built from 17 residues. The V and J ends lost 1 base and 8 bases respectively, with 23 bases between them. CDR3 sequence (DNA): TGTGCTAGTGGTTTGGCTCCCCCCGACAGGATACTTAAGGGCTACACCTTC. It translates to CASGLAPPDRILKGYTF. Using reference TRBV12-5 and TRBJ1-2 for the parts outside the CDR3, the full variable domain is DARVTQTPRHKVTEMGQEVTMRCQPILGHNTVFWYRQTMMQGLELLAYFRNRAPLDDSGMPKDRFSAEMPDATLATLKIQPSEPRDSAVYFCASGLAPPDRILKGYTFGSGTRLTVV.

The chain carries TRBV11-2 and TRBJ1-3; 9 bases match TRBD1. With 4 bases clipped from V and 0 bases from J, the junction kept 13 bases outside the gene matches. Germline CDR1 reads SGHAT; CDR2 reads FQNNGV. The CDR3 contains 19 residues. CDR3 in DNA: TGTGCCAGCAGCTCCAACACAGGGGGCCCCTCTGACTCTGGAAACACCATATATTTT. Its translation: CASSSNTGGPSDSGNTIYF.

The CDR3 nucleotides are TGTGCCAGCAGCCAGGAACAGGGGTACGAGCAGTACTTC. This encodes CASSQEQGYEQYF. The chain links TRBV3-1 (or the pseudogene TRBV3-2) to TRBJ2-7, with 7 bases aligning to TRBD1. CDR1 LGHDT and CDR2 YNNKEL come from the germline V gene (reference sequence). There are 13 residues in the CDR3. Germline trimming cut 3 bases from V and 4 bases from J; bases unmatched to any gene: 3.

V gene TRBV7-8 combines with J gene TRBJ2-5; 8 positions agree with TRBD2. J gave up 5 bases and V 5 bases, and 13 bases lay outside the gene matches. Germline CDR1 SGHVS, CDR2 FQNEAQ. CDR3 size: 16 residues. The CDR3 loop reads CASSTGGPQAVETQYF. Here the CDR3 DNA reads TGTGCCAGCAGCACGGGAGGGCCCCAGGCCGTTGAGACCCAGTACTTC. Using reference TRBV7-8 and TRBJ2-5 for the parts outside the CDR3, the full variable domain is GAGVSQSPRYKVAKRGQDVALRCDPISGHVSLFWYQQALGQGPEFLTYFQNEAQLDKSGLPSDRFFAERPEGSVSTLKIQRTQQEDSAVYLCASSTGGPQAVETQYFGPGTRLLVL.

The chain uses TRBV9 and TRBJ1-1; D might be TRBD1 (6 bases). V gave up 4 bases and J gave up 2 bases, with 18 bases separating them. Germline V gives CDR1 SGDLS, CDR2 YYNGEE. This CDR3 contains 16 residues. CDR3 nucleotides: TGTGCCAGCAGCCCACAGGGTTTTGGGGCAAACACTGAAGCTTTCTTT. Translation: CASSPQGFGANTEAFF.

J is TRBJ2-7 and V is TRBV11-2; possibly TRBD1 for D (5 bases). The CDR3 is made up of 18 amino acids. CDR1 is SGHAT, CDR2 FQNNGV, per germline. V shed 2 bases and J shed 1 base, with 21 bases lying between them. The CDR3 sequence: CASSLTGTTDSLSYEQYF. In DNA form, the CDR3 reads TGTGCCAGCAGCTTAACCGGAACAACAGACAGTCTTTCCTACGAGCAGTACTTC.